This T cell receptor (beta chain) is from a study of early T cells in non-severe SARS-CoV-2 infection. Whole-study context: Investigators sequenced bulk RNA drawn from unsorted whole blood, and chains remained unpaired.

Germline trimming cut 5 bases from V and 5 bases from J; bases unmatched to any gene: 7. Per germline, CDR1 MNHNY and CDR2 SVGAGI (reference sequence). The CDR3 covers 14 residues. TCRdb called the 5' RACE reads again in MiXCR, with one record for every CDR3 protein. The sample records 85,000 to 100,000 distinct CDR3 sequences, over 10% being singletons. Study-level results: Lookups in VDJdb leaned toward anti-spike CD8 responses and missed private and CD4 specificities.

This clonotype showed up just a few times. Its antigen is unidentified. The sequenced sample was whole blood. The chain recombines TRBV6-6 with TRBJ1-2; 8 bases are a match to TRBD1. This TCR came from an adult who was a healthcare worker with PCR-confirmed SARS-CoV-2 infection or an uninfected control (not recorded which). The CDR3 DNA sequence: TGTGCCAGCAGTCCTGGACAGGGTGATTATGGCTACACCTTC. It is translated as CASSPGQGDYGYTF.